Following are 22 T cell receptor beta chains from one sample sequenced in a study of T cell responses to AZD1222 COVID-19 vaccine. This table comes from immunoSEQ multiplex PCR, and its TCRdb copy is limited to in-frame clones, with some not included. The sample holds around 100,000 clones, 80% to 90% seen once. The sequenced sample was peripheral blood, obtained on day 0 of AZD1222 vaccination. These receptors were obtained from an adult in good health.

J is TRBJ2-5 and V is TRBV5-8; the D gene could be TRBD1 or TRBD2 (6 bases each). The germline gives CDR1 SGHTS, CDR2 YDEGEE. The V and J ends lost 4 bases and 3 bases respectively, with 19 bases between them. This CDR3 is 16 amino acids long. The CDR3 protein is CASSTGGRYGKETQYF. The CDR3 DNA sequence: TGTGCCAGCAGCACCGGGGGCCGGTATGGAAAAGAGACCCAGTACTTC.

CDR3 bases: TGTGCCAGCATCCTAAGTGGGAACACTGAAGCTTTCTTT. As protein: CASILSGNTEAFF. The rearrangement joins TRBV12-3 or TRBV12-4 to TRBJ1-1; no definite D call. This CDR3 contains 13 residues. V shed 7 bases and J shed 1 base, with 10 bases lying between them.

This clone was observed a single time. V is TRBV19 and J is TRBJ2-6; TRBD1 matches 8 bases. The CDR3 has 17 amino acids. Trimming took 7 bases from V and 1 from J; bases not matched to a gene: 9. Germline assignment: CDR1 LNHDA and CDR2 SQIVND (reference sequence). The CDR3 sequence: CASTDPRTGSGANVLTF. The CDR3 DNA reads TGTGCCAGTACCGACCCCCGGACAGGGTCTGGGGCCAACGTCCTGACTTTC.

This chain uses TRBV6-5 with TRBJ2-7; 7 bases are shared with TRBD1. Trimming at V came to 6 bases and at J to 3 bases, leaving 5 bases not matched to a gene. There are 13 residues in the CDR3. Germline CDR1 is MNHEY and CDR2 is SVGAGI. The CDR3 sequence is CASRTTGYYEQYF. CDR3 DNA sequence: TGTGCCAGCAGGACGACAGGGTACTACGAGCAGTACTTC.

J is TRBJ1-5 and V is TRBV7-2; D gene unclear. From germline, CDR1 is SGHTA and CDR2 FQGNSA. Trimming shortened V by 2 bases and J by 9 bases, and 11 bases separated the two germline ends. CDR3 size: 13 residues. CDR3 bases: TGTGCCAGCAGCTTACGGGCGCCGGGGCCCCAGCATTTT. As protein: CASSLRAPGPQHF.

The chain has TRBV7-9 and TRBJ2-7, with 9 bases that match TRBD2. V lost 10 bases to trimming and J lost 4 bases; unmatched junction nucleotides: 8. The CDR3 is made up of 13 amino acids. Looked up from germline, CDR1 is SEHNR and CDR2 is FQNEAQ (reference sequence). DNA of the CDR3: TGTGCCATTCGACTAGCGGACTTTTACGAGCAGTACTTC. It translates to CAIRLADFYEQYF.

The chain recombines TRBV4-3 with TRBJ1-1, with D possibly being TRBD1 (6 bases). The ends were cut back, 5 bases at V and 6 bases at J, with 19 bases in the middle. The V gene's germline CDR1 is LGHNA and CDR2 YSLEER. This CDR3 comprises 15 residues. The CDR3 bases are TGCGCCAGCAGCGAGACTAATAGGGGGTCCCCTGAAGCTTTCTTT. Translating it yields CASSETNRGSPEAFF.

The chain couples TRBV28 to TRBJ1-3; D not resolved. V was cut by 5 bases and J by 1 base, with 15 bases left in between. Germline V gene lookup returns CDR1 MDHEN and CDR2 SYDVKM. The CDR3 length is 16 residues. This CDR3 reads CASSTHSSGSGNTIYF. The CDR3 DNA sequence: TGTGCCAGCAGTACTCACAGTTCGGGTTCTGGAAACACCATATATTTT.

This clone occurred once. This chain links TRBV12-3 or TRBV12-4 with TRBJ1-1; the D is unclear. The V end lost 3 bases, the J end lost 6 bases, and 5 bases lay between the germline ends. This CDR3 spans 11 amino acids. CDR3 sequence: CASSFAAEAFF. The CDR3 DNA reads TGTGCCAGCAGTTTTGCCGCTGAAGCTTTCTTT.

The rearrangement joins TRBV15 to TRBJ1-2, with unresolved D. Germline V gene sequence: CDR1 LNHNV, CDR2 YYDKDF (reference sequence). The CDR3 sequence is 14 residues long. Trimming cost V 5 bases and J 0 bases, with 10 bases left between them. Written as DNA, the CDR3 is TGTGCCACCAGCCCCAGTACTTCTAACTATGGCTACACCTTC. It yields the protein CATSPSTSNYGYTF.

This clone was seen once. The chain is built from TRBV7-9 and TRBJ1-5; no firm D call. Trimming stripped 1 base from V and 3 bases from J, with 7 bases between. The CDR3 has 14 residues. CDR1 SEHNR and CDR2 FQNEAQ come from the germline V gene (reference sequence). Written as DNA, the CDR3 is TGTGCCAGCAGCTTAGAGGGTTTCAATCAGCCCCAGCATTTT. Amino acids: CASSLEGFNQPQHF.

The chain is built from TRBV6-2 or TRBV6-3 and TRBJ1-5; possible D gene TRBD1, 5 bases. Germline CDR1 is MNHEY and CDR2 is SVGEGT. This CDR3 spans 13 amino acids. V was clipped by 6 bases and J by 4 bases, with 10 bases between them. The CDR3 here is CASSRDGNQPQHF. In nucleotides, the CDR3 is TGTGCCAGCAGCCGGGACGGTAATCAGCCCCAGCATTTT.

Notes on this clone: Different DNA sequences within this sample yield the same CDR3. J is TRBJ2-3 and V is TRBV6-5, with 9 bases fitting TRBD2. This CDR3 is 14 amino acids long. Germline V CDR1 and CDR2: MNHEY, SVGAGI. J gave up 3 bases and V 2 bases, and 0 bases lay outside the gene matches. The CDR3 reads CASSYSGGTDTQYF. CDR3 nucleotide sequence: TGTGCCAGCAGTTACAGCGGGGGGACAGATACGCAGTATTTT.

The chain carries TRBV3-1 (or the pseudogene TRBV3-2) and TRBJ1-3; no firm D call. Germline CDR1 is LGHDT and CDR2 is YNNKEL (reference sequence). V was trimmed by 0 bases and J by 11 bases, leaving 11 bases between them. This CDR3 is built from 13 residues. The CDR3 nucleotides are TGTGCCAGCAGCCAAGATATTAACGGCGCCATATATTTT. It translates to CASSQDINGAIYF.

This clone was found a few times. The chain carries TRBV7-2 and TRBJ1-2, with a weak D call TRBD1 (5 bases). Germline V gene sequence: CDR1 SGHTA, CDR2 FQGNSA. The CDR3 covers 16 residues. V was pared by 5 bases and J by 2 bases, with 18 bases between. The CDR3 nucleotides read TGTGCCAGCAGCCCCGACCCTTGGGCAGGGAACTATGGCTACACCTTC. It specifies CASSPDPWAGNYGYTF.

The chain couples TRBV9 to TRBJ1-4; maybe TRBD1 (6 bases). The CDR3 loop spans 16 amino acids. Germline lookup yields CDR1 SGDLS and CDR2 YYNGEE. V lost 1 base and J 3 bases, leaving 13 bases between the germline ends. CDR3 in DNA: TGTGCCAGCAGCGTAAATGGGGGCATGGCTAATGAAAAACTGTTTTTT. Protein product: CASSVNGGMANEKLFF.

This clone came up once. J is TRBJ2-1 and V is TRBV4-1; TRBD2 matches at 9 bases. V dropped 3 bases and J dropped 4; count of bases not matched to a gene: 10. The V gene's germline CDR1 is MGHRA and CDR2 YSYEKL. The CDR3 is made up of 17 amino acids. The CDR3 DNA reads as TGCGCCAGCAGCCAGGAAAAGCGGGGGGTAACTTACAATGAGCAGTTCTTC. As protein: CASSQEKRGVTYNEQFF.

The chain recombines TRBV27 with TRBJ2-1; no firm D call. This CDR3 has 14 residues. Germline V lookup: CDR1 MNHEY, CDR2 SMNVEV (reference sequence). Trimming cost V 5 bases and J 6 bases, with 14 bases left between them. For the CDR3, the DNA is TGTGCCAGCAGTCCCCTGGACCAATCCAATGAGCAGTTCTTC. The encoded protein is CASSPLDQSNEQFF.

There are a few counts of this clone. The chain recombines TRBV10-3 with TRBJ2-7; D gene ambiguous. V was clipped by 3 bases and J by 4 bases, with 7 bases between them. CDR1 ENHRY and CDR2 SYGVKD come from the germline V gene. There are 12 residues in the CDR3. The CDR3 sequence is CAISEGIYEQYF. The CDR3 coding sequence is TGTGCCATCAGTGAAGGGATTTACGAGCAGTACTTC.

The chain recombines TRBV7-3 with TRBJ1-1; 9 nucleotides agree with TRBD1. Germline trimming cut 6 bases from V and 7 bases from J; bases unmatched to any gene: 9. Germline V gene sequence: CDR1 SGHTA, CDR2 FQGTGA. This CDR3 has 14 residues. CDR3: CASRAGQGNVEAFF. The DNA of the CDR3 is TGTGCCAGCAGGGCGGGACAGGGAAATGTTGAAGCTTTCTTT.

The chain has TRBV19 and TRBJ2-5, with D perhaps being TRBD1 or TRBD2 (5 bases each). Germline CDR1 and CDR2: LNHDA and SQIVND (reference sequence). The V end lost 5 bases, the J end lost 6 bases, and 13 bases lay between the germline ends. The CDR3 spans 13 residues. CDR3 sequence reads: CASSGTPRQTQYF. The CDR3 coding sequence is TGTGCCAGTAGTGGGACCCCCAGACAGACCCAGTACTTC.

This chain links TRBV4-2 with TRBJ1-2, with D tentatively TRBD1 (5 bases). Trimming cost V 0 bases and J 4 bases, with 12 bases left between them. Germline assignment: CDR1 LGHNA and CDR2 YNFKEQ. The CDR3 has 15 residues. CDR3 sequence: CASSQDRGVGYGYTF. Written as DNA, the CDR3 is TGTGCCAGCAGCCAAGATCGGGGGGTGGGCTATGGCTACACCTTC.